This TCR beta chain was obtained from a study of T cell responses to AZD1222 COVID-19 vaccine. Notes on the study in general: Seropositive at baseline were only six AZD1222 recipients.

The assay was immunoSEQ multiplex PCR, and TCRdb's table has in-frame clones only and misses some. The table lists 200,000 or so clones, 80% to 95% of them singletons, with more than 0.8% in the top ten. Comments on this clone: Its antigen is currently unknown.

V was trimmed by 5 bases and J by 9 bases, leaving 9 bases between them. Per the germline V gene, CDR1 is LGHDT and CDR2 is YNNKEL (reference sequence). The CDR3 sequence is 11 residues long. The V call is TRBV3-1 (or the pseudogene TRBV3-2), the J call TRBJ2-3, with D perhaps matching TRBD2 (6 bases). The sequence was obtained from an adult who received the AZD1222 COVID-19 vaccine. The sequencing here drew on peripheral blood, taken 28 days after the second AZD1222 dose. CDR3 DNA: TGTGCCAGCAGCGGACTATTCACGCAGTATTTT. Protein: CASSGLFTQYF.